The rows below give T cell receptor beta chains drawn from one sample of a study of CD8 T cells in Susac syndrome. Via MiXCR, TCRdb re-called the immunoSEQ multiplex PCR reads, giving one row per CDR3 protein. This sample has about 120,000 distinct CDR3 sequences, with roughly 95% found just once. Sequenced material: CD4+ T cells from PBMCs. These receptors were taken from a human donor with Susac syndrome. Both conserved end residues are part of each CDR3. A D gene is named only where the DNA matches it firmly. Clone size is stated in some rows and not others, as once, few, many or a class when expanded.

v_gene,d_gene,abundance,j_gene,CDR3nt,CDR3aa
TRBV20-1,-,-,TRBJ1-1,TGCAGTGCTAGGGCCGGGCAGATCAACACTGAAGCTTTCTTT,CSARAGQINTEAFF
TRBV29-1,TRBD1,-,TRBJ1-3,TGCAGCGTTGGAGCAGGGACAGGGACCCGCGCCACCATATATTTT,CSVGAGTGTRATIYF
TRBV27,-,-,TRBJ2-5,TGTGCCAGCAGTTTCCGGATGACTCGCCAAGAGACCCAGTACTTC,CASSFRMTRQETQYF
TRBV29-1,TRBD1,-,TRBJ2-6,TGCAGCGCCAGAGGGGGACAGGGGGACTCTGGGGCCAACGTCCTGACTTTC,CSARGGQGDSGANVLTF
TRBV6-5,TRBD1,-,TRBJ1-1,TGTGCCAGCAGTTACGTACAGGGGGACACTGAAGCTTTCTTT,CASSYVQGDTEAFF
TRBV29-1,-,-,TRBJ2-7,TGCAGCGTCTCCAAGGGGGGAGTAGGGTACGAGCAGTACTTC,CSVSKGGVGYEQYF
TRBV20-1,-,-,TRBJ2-4,TGCAGTCCTGGGACCACCGGGAACATTCAGTACTTC,CSPGTTGNIQYF
TRBV7-9,TRBD1,once,TRBJ1-1,TGTGCCAGCAGCTTCGGGGACAGGGGGAACATGAACACTGAAGCTTTCTTT,CASSFGDRGNMNTEAFF
TRBV20-1,TRBD2,-,TRBJ2-7,TGCAGTGCCCCGGGACTAGGGACCTACGAGCAGTACTTC,CSAPGLGTYEQYF
TRBV28,TRBD2,-,TRBJ2-1,TGTGCCACCAACTCTAACGGGAGGTCCTCCAATGAGCAGTTCTTC,CATNSNGRSSNEQFF
TRBV11-2,-,-,TRBJ2-3,TGTGCCAGCAGCTACACCGGACGATCCACAGATACGCAGTATTTT,CASSYTGRSTDTQYF
TRBV7-9,-,-,TRBJ2-7,TGTGCCGCCGCGCAGGAAACCTACGAGCAGTACTTC,CAAAQETYEQYF
TRBV29-1,TRBD1,-,TRBJ2-7,TGCAGCGTTAAGGGACAGGGCCCCTACGAGCAGTACTTC,CSVKGQGPYEQYF
TRBV29-1,TRBD1,-,TRBJ2-7,TGCAGCGGAGGACAGGGCACCGGATACGAGCAGTACTTC,CSGGQGTGYEQYF
TRBV6-1,TRBD1,-,TRBJ1-1,TGTGCCAGTACGTTCCGGGACAGGGGCACTGAAGCTTTCTTT,CASTFRDRGTEAFF
TRBV29-1,-,-,TRBJ1-1,TGCAGCGTTGATAGGGATGCGAGCGGTGAAGCTTTCTTT,CSVDRDASGEAFF
TRBV6-2/TRBV6-3,-,-,TRBJ1-2,TGTGCCAGCAGCCCCCGACACCTGGAAGGCTATGGCTACACCTTC,CASSPRHLEGYGYTF
TRBV20-1,-,once,TRBJ1-4,TGCAGTGCTAGAGATCCACGCCAGGGAGTTGAAAAACTGTTTTTT,CSARDPRQGVEKLFF
TRBV2,TRBD2,-,TRBJ2-2,TGTGCCAGCAGGCGGGAGTCGACCGGGGAGCTGTTTTTT,CASRRESTGELFF
TRBV12-3/TRBV12-4,TRBD1,-,TRBJ2-3,TGTGCCAGCCGGACAGGGGGACCAACAGATACGCAGTATTTT,CASRTGGPTDTQYF
TRBV11-3,-,-,TRBJ2-3,TGTGCCATTTGGAAGCAGTATTTT,CAIWKQYF
TRBV3-1,-,-,TRBJ2-7,TGTGCCAGCAGCCAAGAGGGGGAGCAGTACTTC,CASSQEGEQYF
TRBV15,-,-,TRBJ2-1,TGTGCCACCAGCAGGATGGGTCGGACGAATGAGCAGTTCTTC,CATSRMGRTNEQFF
TRBV20-1,-,-,TRBJ1-5,TGCAGTGCTAGAGATGGGAGCGCTGGAGGTCAGCCCCAGCATTTT,CSARDGSAGGQPQHF
TRBV12-3/TRBV12-4,-,-,TRBJ2-4,TGTGCCAGCAGTTCCCGGGACGTTGGCGCCATTCAGTACTTC,CASSSRDVGAIQYF
TRBV11-2,TRBD2,-,TRBJ2-5,TGTGCCAGCGTGGGGACTAGCGGGAGCCGAGAGACCCAGTACTTC,CASVGTSGSRETQYF